This T cell receptor beta chain comes out of a study of blood T cell repertoires in COVID-19. Only a few counts were recorded for this clone. Germline V gene data show CDR1 as SGHVS and CDR2 as FQNEAQ. V lost 1 base, J lost 6 bases, and 21 bases lay in between. The CDR3 loop spans 18 amino acids. Study processing details: Amplification with reference gene primers provided the estimates of nucleated cell counts. TCRdb keeps only in-frame clones here, not all; method: immunoSEQ multiplex PCR. The V and J calls and clone size come from that table; D and trimming were worked out from the DNA. Among 270,000 or so clones listed, under 90% were seen once.

Material for sequencing was peripheral blood. This clonotype originated in a woman younger than 30 with acute or convalescent COVID-19. The chain uses TRBV7-8 and TRBJ2-2; D is possibly TRBD1 (5 bases). The CDR3 protein is CASSLGSGREARSGELFF. The CDR3 coding sequence is TGTGCCAGCAGCTTAGGTTCAGGGCGCGAGGCTCGGTCCGGGGAGCTGTTTTTT.